The clone carrying this T cell receptor beta chain was seen a few times. The CDR3 length is 14 residues. Germline CDR1 KGHSH, CDR2 LQKENI. V was clipped by 5 bases and J by 3 bases, with 13 bases between them. The source of the sample is a study of T-cell memory formation after mild COVID-19. Libraries for TCRalpha and TCRbeta carried sample barcodes and unique molecular identifiers via 5'RACE. TCRdb called the 5' RACE reads again in MiXCR, with one record for every CDR3 protein. The top ten clones hold 22% of a sample with 200,000 to 300,000 distinct CDR3 sequences, approximately 15% of them seen once.

The TCR comes from a man younger than 35 who had mild COVID-19 (a few samples of this study predate the infection). Cell type and time point are not known. This chain uses TRBV18 with TRBJ2-5; no clear D. The sequenced sample consisted of PBMCs or a T cell subset sorted from them (not recorded which). The CDR3 sequence: CASSFRLTEETQYF. For the CDR3, the DNA is TGTGCCAGCTCATTTCGACTGACGGAAGAGACCCAGTACTTC.